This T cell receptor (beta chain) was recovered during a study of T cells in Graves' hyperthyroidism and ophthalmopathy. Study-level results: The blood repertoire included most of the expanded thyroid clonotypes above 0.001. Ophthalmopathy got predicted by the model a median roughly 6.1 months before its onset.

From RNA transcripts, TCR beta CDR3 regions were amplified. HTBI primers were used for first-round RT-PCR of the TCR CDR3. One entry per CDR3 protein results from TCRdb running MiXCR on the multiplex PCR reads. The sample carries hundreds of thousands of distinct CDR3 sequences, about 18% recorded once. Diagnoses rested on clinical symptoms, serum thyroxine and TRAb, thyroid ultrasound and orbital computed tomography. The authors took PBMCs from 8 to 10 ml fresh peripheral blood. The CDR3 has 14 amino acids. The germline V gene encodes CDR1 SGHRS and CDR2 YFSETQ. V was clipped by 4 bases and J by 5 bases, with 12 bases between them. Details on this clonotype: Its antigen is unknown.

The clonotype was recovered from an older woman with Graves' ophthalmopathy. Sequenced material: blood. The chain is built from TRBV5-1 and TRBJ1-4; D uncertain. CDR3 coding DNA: TGCGCCAGCAGCATAACCGGGCCCAATGAAAAACTGTTTTTT. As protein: CASSITGPNEKLFF.